A selection of T cell receptor beta chains follows, all from one sample in a study of glioma-infiltrating T cells. TCRdb re-analysed the multiplex PCR reads in MiXCR, keeping a single row per CDR3 protein. Of around 150,000 distinct CDR3 sequences listed, around 40% are singletons. The sequencing sample was made of glioma tissue, nonneoplastic brain tissue, or PBMCs (not recorded which). Every receptor here comes from a human donor with low-grade glioma or glioblastoma, undergoing nonglioma brain surgery, or in good health (not recorded which). Both conserved end residues are part of each CDR3. The D gene is left open where the match is weak. Rows give clone size only sometimes, using once, few, many, or a class for an expanded clone.

TRBV14	TRBJ1-1	TRBD1	few	CASSRDRGGEAFF	TGTGCCAGCAGCCGTGACAGGGGGGGTGAAGCTTTCTTT
TRBV6-5	TRBJ2-6	-	once	CASSYTGANVLTF	TGTGCCAGCAGTTACACAGGGGCCAACGTCCTGACTTTC
TRBV12-3/TRBV12-4	TRBJ1-1	-	-	CASSLEGWTTEAFF	TGTGCCAGCAGTTTAGAGGGGTGGACGACTGAAGCTTTCTTT
TRBV28	TRBJ2-5	-	many	CASSSLGSGNQETQYF	TGTGCCAGCAGTTCCCTGGGTAGCGGAAACCAAGAGACCCAGTACTTC
TRBV6-5	TRBJ1-1	-	few	CASSYSAGNTEAFF	TGTGCCAGCAGTTACTCTGCCGGAAACACTGAAGCTTTCTTT
TRBV7-2	TRBJ1-4	-	few	CASSSPAGRRDEKLFF	TGTGCCAGCAGCTCCCCCGCTGGGCGACGGGATGAAAAACTGTTTTTT
TRBV7-2	TRBJ2-1	TRBD2	-	CASSLGGLAGVQRSSYNEQFF	TGTGCCAGCAGCTTAGGAGGACTAGCGGGAGTACAGAGAAGCTCCTACAATGAGCAGTTCTTC
TRBV7-2	TRBJ1-5	-	-	CASSLYGVSNQPQHF	TGTGCCAGCAGCTTATATGGGGTCTCCAATCAGCCCCAGCATTTT
TRBV6-1	TRBJ1-6	-	-	CASSESAGYNSPLHF	TGTGCCAGCAGTGAGAGCGCGGGGTATAATTCACCCCTCCACTTT
TRBV6-1	TRBJ1-5	-	-	CASCPLNGLPQHF	TGTGCCAGCTGCCCGTTAAACGGGTTGCCCCAGCATTTT
TRBV6-5	TRBJ1-2	-	-	CASSYSGKSNYGHTF	TGTGCCAGCAGTTACTCAGGGAAATCTAACTATGGCCACACCTTC